The 10 T cell receptor beta chains presented below share a single source sample, sequenced in a study of cytomegalovirus exposure and HLA in healthy donors. Both 60 Vbeta primers and 13 Jbeta primers went into the PCR. TCRdb's table, derived via immunoSEQ multiplex PCR, lists solely in-frame clones and lacks some. The top ten clones hold 5.5% to 7% of a sample with 180,000 or so clones, 82% of them seen once. Sequenced material: PBMCs. These TCRs come from a woman aged 45-60 years in good health and CMV-seropositive.

The chain uses TRBV11-2 and TRBJ2-2, with 8 bases aligning to TRBD1. The germline V gene encodes CDR1 SGHAT and CDR2 FQNNGV. This CDR3 region has 15 residues. With 8 bases clipped from V and 4 bases from J, the junction kept 9 bases outside the gene matches. Here the CDR3 reads CASCPLDRGTGELFF. The DNA of the CDR3 is TGTGCCAGCTGCCCCCTAGACAGGGGCACCGGGGAGCTGTTTTTT.

The rearrangement uses TRBV4-3 and TRBJ1-2, with TRBD1 identical over 7 bases. Germline V gene data show CDR1 as LGHNA and CDR2 as YSLEER. CDR3 length: 16 residues. The trim removed 3 bases at V and 2 bases at J, leaving 9 bases unmatched. The CDR3 loop reads CASSHPTGAGNYGYTF. CDR3 DNA: TGCGCCAGCAGCCACCCCACAGGGGCGGGCAACTATGGCTACACCTTC.

The J gene is TRBJ2-1, the V gene TRBV5-1, with TRBD2 identical over 12 bases. Unmatched junction bases numbered 20, after V lost 4 bases and J lost 6 bases. CDR1 is SGHRS, CDR2 YFSETQ, per germline. This CDR3 has 20 amino acids. The CDR3 coding sequence is TGCGCCAGCAGCCGTACCGGGACAGGGCTCGGGACTAGCGGGCGCAATGAGCAGTTCTTC. Translating it yields CASSRTGTGLGTSGRNEQFF.

The chain combines TRBV6-5 with TRBJ2-7; TRBD1 might be the D (6 bases). V lost 5 bases and J 5 bases, leaving 19 bases between the germline ends. The V gene's germline CDR1 is MNHEY and CDR2 SVGAGI. The CDR3 consists of 15 residues. This CDR3 reads CASSALGQFSNEQYF. CDR3 nucleotide sequence: TGTGCCAGCAGTGCGCTAGGACAGTTTTCGAACGAGCAGTACTTC.

This clone has a single count. The chain links TRBV27 to TRBJ2-1; tentatively, D is TRBD2 (6 bases). V lost 5 bases and J 0 bases, leaving 17 bases between the germline ends. In germline, CDR1 is MNHEY, CDR2 SMNVEV (reference sequence). This CDR3 contains 17 residues. CDR3 protein: CASSPFVGGRSYNEQFF. The CDR3 DNA reads TGTGCCAGCAGTCCGTTTGTGGGGGGACGCTCCTACAATGAGCAGTTCTTC.

The rearrangement joins TRBV5-1 to TRBJ1-6; 7 nucleotides align to TRBD1. The CDR3 contains 17 residues. J lost 5 bases, V lost 4 bases, and 12 bases had no gene match. CDR1 SGHRS and CDR2 YFSETQ come from the germline V gene. This CDR3 reads CASSPTPTGSNNSPLHF. The CDR3 bases are TGCGCCAGCAGCCCTACCCCGACAGGGTCGAATAATTCACCCCTCCACTTT.

In this sample, this clone turned up a few times. The chain couples TRBV7-2 to TRBJ1-6, with D tentatively TRBD1 (6 bases). V was trimmed by 1 base and J by 16 bases, leaving 11 bases between them. The CDR3 sequence is 12 residues long. Germline V gives CDR1 SGHTA, CDR2 FQGNSA. The CDR3: CASSLGGQKLHF. The CDR3 DNA reads as TGTGCCAGCAGCTTAGGGGGACAAAAACTCCACTTT.

This chain joins TRBV5-1 and TRBJ1-2; possible D gene TRBD1, 5 bases. This CDR3 has 13 amino acids. The V end lost 7 bases, the J end lost 4 bases, and 14 bases lay between the germline ends. Germline V gives CDR1 SGHRS, CDR2 YFSETQ. CDR3 in amino acids: CASGDGGGYGYTF. The CDR3 nucleotides are TGCGCCAGCGGGGATGGGGGAGGCTATGGCTACACCTTC.

This clone occurred once. The chain combines TRBV5-4 with TRBJ2-5, with 9 bases identical to TRBD1. CDR1 and CDR2 from the germline V gene are SGHNT and YYREEE (reference sequence). CDR3 length: 15 residues. Trimming cost V 4 bases and J 4 bases; bases outside gene matches: 8. The CDR3 DNA reads as TGTGCCAGCAGCCCGGACAGGGGAAGGGGAGAGACCCAGTACTTC. Amino acids: CASSPDRGRGETQYF.

The chain is built from TRBV5-6 and TRBJ2-3, with TRBD1 identical over 8 bases. The CDR3 spans 16 residues. V gave up 2 bases and J gave up 4 bases; unmatched junction bases: 9. Germline V gene sequence: CDR1 SGHDT, CDR2 YYEEEE. CDR3 DNA sequence: TGTGCCAGCAGCTTTCGGTCCGGGACAGGATCAGATACGCAGTATTTT. Its protein product is CASSFRSGTGSDTQYF.